Sequencing of this T cell receptor beta chain was carried out in a study of post-analysis software for immune sequencing data. Study details: Disease courses included relapsing-remitting, secondary progressive and progressive-relapsing multiple sclerosis. General study findings and limits: Among about 5 TRBV segments more frequent in patients than controls were TRBV5-6, TRBV5-1 and TRBV20-1.

There are 11 residues in the CDR3. Per the germline V gene, CDR1 is MNHEY and CDR2 is SVGAGI. Trimming pared 8 bases from V and 4 bases from J, leaving 6 bases between. TCR beta cDNA libraries had unique molecular identifiers. TCRdb fed the PCR reads into MiXCR, producing one record per CDR3 protein. In the table there are roughly 540,000 distinct CDR3 sequences, roughly 34% of which are singletons. In this sample, this clonotype turned up many times. Antigen specificity is unknown. Sequenced: blood. This receptor was obtained from a girl younger than 18 with multiple sclerosis. The chain employs TRBV6-5 and TRBJ2-1; D not certain. The CDR3 DNA reads as TGTGCCAGCGAAGGGTACAATGAGCAGTTCTTC. Amino acids: CASEGYNEQFF.